This entry lists 10 T cell receptor beta chains sequenced from one sample in a study of vaccination and CD4 T cells after COVID-19. The assay that was used to sequence DNA from cultured CD4+ T cells was the Oncomine TCR Beta short-read assay. MiXCR was run by TCRdb on the PCR reads, yielding one entry per CDR3 protein. The data contain roughly 26,000 distinct CDR3 sequences, roughly 40% of them seen just once; the ten biggest clones take up around 9.9%. The treatment here: roughly nine-day PBMC culture with coronavirus spike peptide pools or control peptides (ViraFEST assay). The antigens these receptors bind are not known. The specimen sequenced was CD4+ T cells from blood, cultured in vitro. These receptors originate from a human donor who had recovered from COVID-19.

This chain uses TRBV5-1 with TRBJ1-1; possible D gene TRBD1, 6 bases. This CDR3 contains 17 residues. Germline V gene lookup returns CDR1 SGHRS and CDR2 YFSETQ. V was pared by 0 bases and J by 4 bases, with 19 bases between. The CDR3 coding sequence is TGCGCCAGCAGCTTGGTGTACCGGGGGCGAGTAGGCACTGAAGCTTTCTTT. It yields the protein CASSLVYRGRVGTEAFF. The full variable domain, its missing parts supplied by reference TRBV5-1 and TRBJ1-1, is KAGVTQTPRYLIKTRGQQVTLSCSPISGHRSVSWYQQTPGQGLQFLFEYFSETQRNKGNFPGRFSGRQFSNSRSEMNVSTLELGDSALYLCASSLVYRGRVGTEAFFGQGTRLTVV.

This sequence joins TRBV7-7 and TRBJ2-5; TRBD1 matches at 8 bases. The V gene's germline CDR1 is SSHAT and CDR2 FNYEAQ (reference sequence). The V segment lost 5 bases and the J segment 4 bases; nucleotides outside the gene matches: 9. This CDR3 contains 15 residues. The CDR3 spells CASSPRGPLGETQYF. The CDR3 DNA is TGTGCCAGCAGCCCCAGGGGGCCCCTAGGAGAGACCCAGTACTTC.

This clonotype was seen a handful of times. The chain has TRBV6-2 or TRBV6-3 and TRBJ2-2, with D perhaps matching TRBD2 (5 bases). Trimming left V 7 bases short and J 5 bases short, with 8 bases between. The CDR3 runs to 12 residues. CDR1 MNHEY and CDR2 SVGEGT come from the germline V gene. In DNA form, the CDR3 reads TGTGCCAGCAAGCAGCGGACCGGGGAGCTGTTTTTT. It encodes CASKQRTGELFF.

This clonotype was seen a handful of times. V and J are TRBV5-1 and TRBJ2-5; D is ambiguous. CDR1 SGHRS and CDR2 YFSETQ come from the germline V gene. V lost 4 bases and J 3 bases, leaving 4 bases between the germline ends. This CDR3 spans 11 amino acids. CDR3 coding DNA: TGCGCCAGCAGCCTGGAAGAGACCCAGTACTTC. Encoded protein: CASSLEETQYF. Together with reference TRBV5-1 and TRBJ2-5, the CDR3 gives the full variable domain: KAGVTQTPRYLIKTRGQQVTLSCSPISGHRSVSWYQQTPGQGLQFLFEYFSETQRNKGNFPGRFSGRQFSNSRSEMNVSTLELGDSALYLCASSLEETQYFGPGTRLLVL.

This clonotype was found a few times. DNA for the CDR3: TGTGCCAGCAGGAGCGGGGCCGGGGGCGATACGCAGTATTTT. It translates to CASRSGAGGDTQYF. The chain has TRBV28 and TRBJ2-3, with D perhaps TRBD2 (7 bases). V gave up 6 bases and J gave up 6 bases, with 16 bases separating them. CDR3 length: 14 amino acids. Germline CDR1 reads MDHEN; CDR2 reads SYDVKM.

This clonotype turned up a few times. The CDR3 bases are TGTGCCAGCAACCAATTTAGCGGGAGTCAAGAGACCCAGTACTTC. This gives the protein CASNQFSGSQETQYF. The chain is built from TRBV28 and TRBJ2-5; 9 bases agree with TRBD2. V dropped 7 bases and J dropped 2; count of bases not matched to a gene: 8. Per germline, CDR1 MDHEN and CDR2 SYDVKM. The CDR3 is 15 residues long.

This clonotype has just a few counts. The V gene is TRBV27, the J gene TRBJ2-5; tentative D call: TRBD1 (6 bases). Trimming took off 5 bases at V and 5 bases at J, with 18 bases between the two ends. Looked up from germline, CDR1 is MNHEY and CDR2 is SMNVEV (reference sequence). CDR3 length: 15 residues. The DNA of the CDR3 is TGTGCCAGCAGTCCCGGACCGAGGGGGAAGGAGACCCAGTACTTC. It is translated as CASSPGPRGKETQYF.

The chain employs TRBV27 and TRBJ2-3; D not certain. Trimming took 3 bases from V and 6 from J, leaving 10 bases between them. CDR1 is MNHEY, CDR2 SMNVEV, per germline (reference sequence). The length of the CDR3 is 13 residues. For the CDR3, the DNA is TGTGCCAGCAGTTTGGTAGTATCGGATACGCAGTATTTT. Translated, it gives CASSLVVSDTQYF.

The chain carries TRBV7-9 and TRBJ1-4; maybe TRBD1 (5 bases). Germline V gene data show CDR1 as SEHNR and CDR2 as FQNEAQ (reference sequence). This CDR3 is built from 16 residues. The V end was cut by 2 bases, the J end by 8 bases, with 18 bases between. CDR3 sequence: CASSLFSGDLEEKLFF. The CDR3 region has the DNA TGTGCCAGCAGCTTATTTTCGGGGGACTTGGAGGAAAAACTGTTTTTT. Combining the CDR3 with reference TRBV7-9 and TRBJ1-4 gives the whole variable domain DTGVSQNPRHKITKRGQNVTFRCDPISEHNRLYWYRQTLGQGPEFLTYFQNEAQLEKSRLLSDRFSAERPKGSFSTLEIQRTEQGDSAMYLCASSLFSGDLEEKLFFGSGTQLSVL.

Only a few counts were recorded for this clonotype. The chain uses TRBV12-3 or TRBV12-4 and TRBJ1-2; no firm D call. V lost 5 bases and J 4 bases, leaving 14 bases between the germline ends. The CDR3 loop spans 14 amino acids. CDR3 nucleotide sequence: TGTGCCAGCAGTCCTACGGGTCCCCGCTATGGCTACACCTTC. It specifies CASSPTGPRYGYTF.